Presented here are 18 T cell receptor beta chains from one specimen sequenced in a study of T cell repertoires in cytomegalovirus infection. TCRdb analysed the reads with MiXCR anew, one entry per CDR3 protein. The sample comprises about 25,000 distinct CDR3 sequences, roughly 20% of which are singletons, and about 90% rests with the top ten. For these TCRs, the target antigens are not known. The specimen comprised CD8+ T cells from cultured PBMCs, sampled from culture after CMV antigen stimulation. These receptors came from a human donor in good health (CMV status not recorded). Some clones in this sample may be carry-over from other donors' samples.

The sample holds a few counts of this clonotype. V and J are TRBV6-2 or TRBV6-3 and TRBJ2-1; D tentatively reads TRBD1 or TRBD2 (5 bases each). The CDR3 has 15 amino acids. CDR1 is MNHEY and CDR2 is SVGEGT in the germline V gene. Trimming pared 2 bases from V and 2 bases from J, leaving 10 bases between. DNA of the CDR3: TGTGCCAGCAGTTACGGATGGGGGACCTACAATGAGCAGTTCTTC. This gives the protein CASSYGWGTYNEQFF.

This clonotype was seen only a few times. The genes are TRBV6-2 or TRBV6-3 and TRBJ1-1; D possibly corresponds to TRBD1 (5 bases). Germline V gene data show CDR1 as MNHEY and CDR2 as SVGEGT. The CDR3 has 16 residues. V was shortened by 0 bases and J by 5 bases, with 16 bases between the two germline ends. The DNA of the CDR3 is TGTGCCAGCAGTTACTCCTGGACGGGGGGATGGACTGAAGCTTTCTTT. Protein: CASSYSWTGGWTEAFF.

The rearrangement links TRBV14 to TRBJ2-1; D remains ambiguous. The CDR3 runs to 14 residues. Germline V gene lookup returns CDR1 SGHDN and CDR2 FVKESK. Trimming left V 4 bases short and J 2 bases short, with 9 bases between. The CDR3 is CASSPQSPYNEQFF. The CDR3 DNA reads as TGTGCCAGCAGCCCCCAGTCCCCCTACAATGAGCAGTTCTTC.

This clonotype has just a few counts. The chain uses TRBV7-8 and TRBJ2-3, with unresolved D. The CDR3 spans 16 residues. Germline lookup yields CDR1 SGHVS and CDR2 FQNEAQ. Trimming removed 0 bases from V and 0 bases from J, with 10 bases in between. The CDR3 DNA reads TGTGCCAGCAGCTTAGCGCTTGGTCCTAGCACAGATACGCAGTATTTT. Translating gives CASSLALGPSTDTQYF.

This clonotype came up many times. The V call is TRBV15, the J call TRBJ2-7; D unresolved. The V gene lost 0 bases and the J gene lost 6 bases, with 9 bases spanning the gap. Germline V gives CDR1 LNHNV, CDR2 YYDKDF (reference sequence). The CDR3 is 13 amino acids. CDR3 sequence reads: CATSRDRPREQYF. CDR3 bases: TGTGCCACCAGCAGAGACAGGCCTCGCGAGCAGTACTTC.

In regard to this clonotype: A much larger clone lies a single base off, so this may be a read error. This chain uses TRBV12-3 or TRBV12-4 with TRBJ1-1; D is perhaps TRBD1 (6 bases). The CDR3 loop spans 15 amino acids. The CDR3 loop is CTSSLPGAGNAEAFF. DNA of the CDR3: TGTACCAGCAGTTTACCGGGGGCCGGTAACGCTGAAGCTTTCTTT.

The genes are TRBV13 and TRBJ2-1; 9 bases line up with TRBD1. Germline V lookup: CDR1 PRHDT, CDR2 FYEKMQ (reference sequence). CDR3 length: 17 residues. Trimming removed 4 bases from V and 5 bases from J; junction bases left unmatched: 12. The CDR3: CASSSASGQGVHNEQFF. The CDR3, as DNA: TGTGCCAGCAGCTCCGCCTCGGGACAGGGCGTCCACAATGAGCAGTTCTTC.

The sample holds a few counts of this clonotype. DNA for the CDR3: TGTGCCAGTTCCGGGCCCCTTGGGGTCACTAATTCACCCCTCCACTTT. Its translation is CASSGPLGVTNSPLHF. V is TRBV19 and J is TRBJ1-6; D remains unclear. CDR3 size: 16 residues. Germline V gene data show CDR1 as LNHDA and CDR2 as SQIVND (reference sequence). V shed 8 bases and J shed 6 bases, with 20 bases lying between them. The full variable domain, in which reference TRBV19 and TRBJ1-6 provide the parts outside the CDR3, is DGGITQSPKYLFRKEGQNVTLSCEQNLNHDAMYWYRQDPGQGLRLIYYSQIVNDFQKGDIAEGYSVSREKKESFPLTVTSAQKNPTAFYLCASSGPLGVTNSPLHFGNGTRLTVT.

As concerns this clonotype: A read error may explain this, as a much larger clone is one base away. The chain has TRBV12-3 or TRBV12-4 and TRBJ2-1; TRBD1 matches at 7 bases. The CDR3 spans 15 residues. Losses at the gene ends were 6 bases for V and 8 bases for J; bases not matched to a gene: 13. CDR3 protein: CASRDSGQNFHEQFF. CDR3 sequence (DNA): TGTGCCAGCAGGGATTCGGGACAGAATTTCCATGAGCAGTTCTTC.

The sample holds a few counts of this clonotype. The rearrangement uses TRBV6-6 and TRBJ1-5; 8 nucleotides align to TRBD1. V dropped 0 bases and J dropped 7; count of bases not matched to a gene: 8. Germline values: CDR1 MNHNY, CDR2 SVGAGI (reference sequence). The CDR3 loop spans 16 amino acids. The CDR3 region is CASSYSLDRDEQPQHF. CDR3 coding DNA: TGTGCCAGCAGTTACTCCCTGGACAGGGATGAGCAGCCCCAGCATTTT.

This clonotype was recorded many times. The chain joins TRBV4-3 to TRBJ1-1, with D maybe TRBD1 (6 bases). CDR1 and CDR2 (germline): LGHNA, YSLEER. CDR3 length: 17 amino acids. The V and J ends lost 0 bases and 0 bases respectively, with 14 bases between them. The CDR3 DNA is TGCGCCAGCAGCCAAGAAGCGACAGGTTCCATGAACACTGAAGCTTTCTTT. Protein sequence: CASSQEATGSMNTEAFF.

This rearrangement joins TRBV9 to TRBJ1-1; no reliable D call. Trimming cost V 0 bases and J 0 bases, with 12 bases left between them. The CDR3 contains 16 residues. Germline-derived CDR1 and CDR2 are SGDLS and YYNGEE. The DNA for the CDR3 is TGTGCCAGCAGCGTAGCCGGAATAAGCATGAACACTGAAGCTTTCTTT. Protein: CASSVAGISMNTEAFF.

This clonotype was seen ten or more times. The chain combines TRBV6-2 or TRBV6-3 with TRBJ2-2; D unresolved. The CDR3 runs 15 residues. The germline CDR1 and CDR2 sequences are MNHEY and SVGEGT. Deletions cut 6 bases from V and 4 bases from J, with 15 bases between. Written as DNA, the CDR3 is TGTGCCAGCAGCTCCTTCTTATCGTCCACCGGGGAGCTGTTTTTT. Translation gives CASSSFLSSTGELFF.

The V gene is TRBV5-6, the J gene TRBJ1-5; D ambiguous. Germline CDR1 is SGHDT and CDR2 is YYEEEE. The CDR3 spans 15 residues. Trimming removed 4 bases from V and 2 bases from J, with 13 bases in between. CDR3 loop: CASSLGSGGNQPQHF. DNA of the CDR3: TGTGCCAGCAGCCTTGGGAGTGGTGGCAATCAGCCCCAGCATTTT.

The V and J genes are TRBV5-1 and TRBJ2-6; D perhaps matches TRBD2 (5 bases). The CDR3 loop spans 16 amino acids. The V gene's germline CDR1 is SGHRS and CDR2 YFSETQ. V lost 1 base and J 4 bases, leaving 12 bases between the germline ends. The CDR3 region is CASSLLFGVGANVLTF. For the CDR3, the DNA is TGCGCCAGCAGCTTGTTATTCGGGGTCGGGGCCAACGTCCTGACTTTC.

This chain joins TRBV20-1 and TRBJ2-7, with a possible D match to TRBD2 (5 bases). V lost 0 bases, J lost 3 bases, and 9 bases lay in between. CDR3 length: 13 amino acids. Looked up from germline, CDR1 is DFQATT and CDR2 is SNEGSKA (reference sequence). The CDR3 DNA follows: TGCAGTGCTAGAGATGGGAGCAGCTACGAGCAGTACTTC. Protein sequence: CSARDGSSYEQYF.

This chain connects TRBV20-1 to TRBJ2-7, with D tentatively TRBD2 (5 bases). V shed 0 bases and J shed 3 bases, with 12 bases lying between them. Germline loops: CDR1 DFQATT, CDR2 SNEGSKA (reference sequence). The CDR3 length is 14 residues. The CDR3 protein is CSARDGDPLYEQYF. In DNA form, the CDR3 reads TGCAGTGCTAGAGACGGGGATCCTCTCTACGAGCAGTACTTC.

This clonotype was counted only a few times. The chain links TRBV6-6 to TRBJ2-7, with a tentative D call TRBD2 (6 bases). The CDR3 is 10 residues long. CDR1 is MNHNY, CDR2 SVGAGI, per germline (reference sequence). V was cut by 8 bases and J by 5 bases, with 7 bases left in between. Written as DNA, the CDR3 is TGTGCCAGCCGCGGGAACGAGCAGTACTTC. Amino acids: CASRGNEQYF.